Each of the 31 T cell receptor beta chains below was sequenced from the same sample in a study of blood T cell repertoires in COVID-19. The protocol was immunoSEQ multiplex PCR, while the TCRdb copy is restricted to in-frame clones and leaves out a portion. The table has fewer than 95,000 clones, around 72% seen once. Sequenced sample: peripheral blood. These TCRs come from a woman over 75 with acute or convalescent COVID-19.

The rearrangement uses TRBV12-5 and TRBJ1-4; 7 bases are shared with TRBD1. The CDR3 covers 15 residues. With 7 bases clipped from V and 7 bases from J, the junction kept 12 bases outside the gene matches. The V gene's germline CDR1 is LGHNT and CDR2 FRNRAP. The CDR3 DNA is TGTGCTAGTGCTCCTTGGACAGGAGGTTTTGAAAAACTGTTTTTT. This encodes CASAPWTGGFEKLFF.

The chain links TRBV2 to TRBJ1-4; D is unresolved. The ends were cut back, 7 bases at V and 7 bases at J, with 16 bases in the middle. Germline V gene data show CDR1 as SNHLY and CDR2 as FYNNEI. The CDR3 is 14 amino acids. Written as DNA, the CDR3 is TGTGCCAGCACCGCCTTGAGGGAAGGTGAAAAACTGTTTTTT. Translation gives CASTALREGEKLFF.

This chain links TRBV5-4 with TRBJ1-6; 7 bases map to TRBD1. The V and J ends lost 4 bases and 7 bases, in that order; junction bases with no gene match: 11. Germline-derived CDR1 and CDR2 are SGHNT and YYREEE (reference sequence). The CDR3 sequence is 16 residues long. CDR3 amino acids: CASSILMTGRNSPLHF. The CDR3 nucleotides read TGTGCCAGCAGCATCCTGATGACAGGGCGAAATTCACCCCTCCACTTT.

The CDR3 region is CARSLGQGFRTF. CDR3 bases: TGTGCCAGAAGCCTTGGGCAGGGGTTCCGCACCTTC. The genes are TRBV7-5 and TRBJ1-2; TRBD1, the table's D call, lacks a check against the DNA. TRBV7-5 is deemed a pseudogene. The CDR3 is 12 amino acids.

This clone was recorded once. The chain recombines TRBV5-1 with TRBJ2-5; a weak D match, TRBD2 (6 bases). Germline values: CDR1 SGHRS, CDR2 YFSETQ. Trimming left V 4 bases short and J 5 bases short, with 12 bases between. This CDR3 is 13 amino acids long. CDR3 sequence reads: CASSPTGRETQYF. The CDR3 region has the DNA TGCGCCAGCAGCCCTACGGGGAGGGAGACCCAGTACTTC.

The chain links TRBV9 to TRBJ2-3; 7 bases match TRBD1. The CDR3 runs 15 residues. Germline CDR1 SGDLS, CDR2 YYNGEE. Trimming cost V 3 bases and J 5 bases; bases outside gene matches: 9. In DNA, the CDR3 is TGTGCCAGCAGCGCTAGGGGACAGTGGGAAGATACGCAGTATTTT. Its translation: CASSARGQWEDTQYF. Drawing the rest from reference TRBV9 and TRBJ2-3, the complete variable domain is DSGVTQTPKHLITATGQRVTLRCSPRSGDLSVYWYQQSLDQGLQFLIQYYNGEERAKGNILERFSAQQFPDLHSELNLSSLELGDSALYFCASSARGQWEDTQYFGPGTRLTVL.

The CDR3 DNA reads as TGTGCCAGCAGTTTACCGGACAGGGGGCAATACGAGCAGTACTTC. Translation gives CASSLPDRGQYEQYF. The V and J genes are TRBV28 and TRBJ2-7; 11 nucleotides line up with TRBD1. This CDR3 has 15 residues. In germline, CDR1 is MDHEN, CDR2 SYDVKM. V lost 2 bases and J lost 4; bases outside the gene matches: 4.

The V gene is TRBV7-6, the J gene TRBJ2-5; 8 nucleotides align to TRBD1. Trimming cost V 3 bases and J 7 bases; bases outside gene matches: 7. CDR1 is SGHVS, CDR2 FNYEAQ, per germline. The CDR3 runs 14 residues. The DNA for the CDR3 is TGTGCCAGCAGCTTGACAGGGGCTCGAGTGACCCAGTACTTC. It encodes CASSLTGARVTQYF.

This rearrangement joins TRBV19 to TRBJ2-2, with D tentatively TRBD1 (6 bases). Germline lookup yields CDR1 LNHDA and CDR2 SQIVND (reference sequence). V was cut by 7 bases and J by 5 bases, with 17 bases left in between. The length of the CDR3 is 15 residues. The CDR3 loop is CASTHSRGFTGELFF. The CDR3 coding sequence is TGTGCCAGTACTCACTCCAGGGGATTTACCGGGGAGCTGTTTTTT. The complete variable domain, with remaining parts taken from reference TRBV19 and TRBJ2-2, reads DGGITQSPKYLFRKEGQNVTLSCEQNLNHDAMYWYRQDPGQGLRLIYYSQIVNDFQKGDIAEGYSVSREKKESFPLTVTSAQKNPTAFYLCASTHSRGFTGELFFGEGSRLTVL.

This clone was counted once. This chain links TRBV6-2 or TRBV6-3 with TRBJ2-7; 12 nucleotides line up with TRBD2. Unmatched junction bases numbered 10, after V lost 6 bases and J lost 7 bases. Germline V gene data show CDR1 as MNHEY and CDR2 as SVGEGT. This CDR3 comprises 15 residues. This CDR3 reads CASSPSGGALREQYF. CDR3 nucleotides: TGTGCCAGCAGCCCTAGCGGGGGGGCTTTGAGGGAGCAGTACTTC.

This sequence joins TRBV11-2 and TRBJ2-5; 9 nucleotides agree with TRBD1. J was trimmed by 4 bases and V by 4 bases; bases with no gene match: 10. The germline gives CDR1 SGHAT, CDR2 FQNNGV. The CDR3 length is 16 residues. The CDR3 here is CASSSFRDRDIETQYF. The CDR3 DNA is TGTGCCAGCAGCTCTTTTCGGGACAGGGACATAGAGACCCAGTACTTC.

This sequence joins TRBV7-3 and TRBJ1-2, with D tentatively TRBD1 (6 bases). V was cut by 5 bases and J by 7 bases, with 17 bases left in between. Germline values: CDR1 SGHTA, CDR2 FQGTGA. The CDR3 is 14 amino acids. The CDR3 here is CASSPGGPGGGYTF. CDR3 DNA: TGTGCCAGCAGCCCCGGGGGGCCGGGGGGTGGCTACACCTTC.

The chain joins TRBV4-3 to TRBJ2-3; weak D call: TRBD1 (6 bases). Per the germline V gene, CDR1 is LGHNA and CDR2 is YSLEER. V lost 0 bases and J 4 bases, leaving 8 bases between the germline ends. The CDR3 sequence is 14 residues long. The CDR3 spells CASSQENRADTQYF. In DNA form, the CDR3 reads TGCGCCAGCAGCCAAGAAAACAGGGCAGATACGCAGTATTTT.

This sequence joins TRBV12-3 or TRBV12-4 and TRBJ1-2; TRBD1 might be the D (6 bases). Trimming cost V 1 base and J 3 bases, with 6 bases left between them. The length of the CDR3 is 13 residues. The DNA for the CDR3 is TGTGCCAGCAGTTTAGACAGGGACTATGGCTACACCTTC. It yields the protein CASSLDRDYGYTF.

This chain links TRBV7-3 with TRBJ2-5; 8 positions match TRBD2. Germline values: CDR1 SGHTA, CDR2 FQGTGA. CDR3 length: 15 residues. V shed 5 bases and J 2 bases; nucleotides not matched to a gene: 7. The CDR3 nucleotides are TGTGCCAGCAGCCCCCTCCGGGGGGGACAAGAGACCCAGTACTTC. Amino acids: CASSPLRGGQETQYF.

The gene calls are TRBV6-6 and TRBJ2-1; 10 nucleotides align to TRBD2. The J segment lost 4 bases and the V segment lost 6 bases, leaving 6 bases of the junction unmatched. The CDR3 covers 15 residues. Germline values: CDR1 MNHNY, CDR2 SVGAGI (reference sequence). The CDR3 reads CASSIERGGYNEQFF. The CDR3 coding sequence is TGTGCCAGCAGCATAGAGCGGGGGGGTTACAATGAGCAGTTCTTC.

This clone has a handful of counts. The chain combines TRBV3-1 (or the pseudogene TRBV3-2) with TRBJ2-4; D not certain. Germline CDR1 LGHDT, CDR2 YNNKEL (reference sequence). The CDR3 is 12 amino acids. V was cut by 4 bases and J by 12 bases, with 13 bases left in between. DNA for the CDR3: TGTGCCAGCAGCCTAGTTGGAGCCCATCAGTACTTC. This translates into CASSLVGAHQYF.

This clone has just one count. The rearrangement joins TRBV11-2 to TRBJ2-2; TRBD2 agrees at 9 bases. The CDR3 contains 16 residues. From germline, CDR1 is SGHAT and CDR2 FQNNGV. CDR3 sequence reads: CGPPMPSGGKAGELFF. The DNA of the CDR3 is TGTGGCCCCCCCATGCCCAGCGGGGGGAAGGCCGGGGAGCTGTTTTTT.

This CDR3 is CASSYRGLYSNQPQHF. The CDR3 bases are TGTGCCAGCAGTTACAGGGGACTGTATAGCAATCAGCCCCAGCATTTT. The rearrangement links TRBV6-6 to TRBJ1-5, with D possibly matching TRBD1 (5 bases). CDR3 size: 16 residues. Trimming stripped 2 bases from V and 0 bases from J, with 11 bases between. Germline-derived CDR1 and CDR2 are MNHNY and SVGAGI (reference sequence).

The chain has TRBV4-3 and TRBJ1-5; a weak D match, TRBD1 (6 bases). The CDR3 is made up of 17 amino acids. The germline V gene encodes CDR1 LGHNA and CDR2 YSLEER. Between the trimmed V and J ends, which lost 1 base and 6 bases, there was a span of 19 bases. CDR3 loop: CASSQGGRGARGQPQHF. In DNA form, the CDR3 reads TGCGCCAGCAGCCAAGGGGGACGGGGGGCGCGGGGTCAGCCCCAGCATTTT.

The V call is TRBV5-4, the J call TRBJ2-7; 12 positions match TRBD2. The CDR3 is 15 residues long. V was clipped by 5 bases and J by 3 bases; unmatched bases: 6. Germline loops: CDR1 SGHNT, CDR2 YYREEE (reference sequence). The CDR3 region has the DNA TGTGCCAGCAGTTATCCGGGACTAGCGGGCTACGAGCAGTACTTC. Encoded protein: CASSYPGLAGYEQYF.

The chain employs TRBV4-2 and TRBJ1-2, with no clear D. The V end lost 0 bases, the J end lost 4 bases, and 12 bases lay between the germline ends. Germline CDR1 is LGHNA and CDR2 is YNFKEQ. The CDR3 covers 15 residues. CDR3 bases: TGTGCCAGCAGCCAAGACCCTCGCCGGGGCTATGGCTACACCTTC. Its protein is CASSQDPRRGYGYTF.

The V call is TRBV7-2, the J call TRBJ1-5, with D hard to call. The CDR3 is 12 residues long. Looked up from germline, CDR1 is SGHTA and CDR2 is FQGNSA. Trimming took off 5 bases at V and 4 bases at J, with 6 bases between the two ends. The CDR3 reads CASSLLNQPQHF. CDR3 bases: TGTGCCAGCAGCCTCCTTAATCAGCCCCAGCATTTT.

The rearrangement joins TRBV6-6 to TRBJ1-4, with 7 bases identical to TRBD1. The CDR3 extends over 14 amino acids. The germline gives CDR1 MNHNY, CDR2 SVGAGI (reference sequence). The trim removed 4 bases at V and 3 bases at J, leaving 2 bases unmatched. The CDR3 here is CASSSGQANEKLFF. The CDR3 region has the DNA TGTGCCAGCAGTTCAGGACAGGCTAATGAAAAACTGTTTTTT.

V usage is TRBV27 and J usage is TRBJ1-2; TRBD1 agrees at 10 bases. V lost 4 bases, J lost 3 bases, and 5 bases stayed unmatched. Germline V lookup: CDR1 MNHEY, CDR2 SMNVEV (reference sequence). This CDR3 comprises 15 residues. CDR3 bases: TGTGCCAGCAGTTCCCGGACAGGGGGTGACTATGGCTACACCTTC. Translating gives CASSSRTGGDYGYTF.

This sequence joins TRBV5-6 and TRBJ1-3; D is undetermined. Germline V gene data show CDR1 as SGHDT and CDR2 as YYEEEE. The V gene lost 4 bases and the J gene lost 8 bases, with 10 bases spanning the gap. This CDR3 spans 12 amino acids. The CDR3 sequence is CASSESTDTIYF. As DNA, the CDR3 is TGTGCCAGCAGCGAGAGTACGGACACCATATATTTT.

This clone was picked up a small number of times. CDR3 residues: CASSPGIGTALLEGYTF. The CDR3 nucleotides read TGTGCCAGCAGCCCCGGTATTGGGACAGCTCTTTTGGAGGGCTACACCTTC. The chain employs TRBV7-8 and TRBJ1-2, with 7 positions matching TRBD1. Trimming cost V 5 bases and J 8 bases; bases outside gene matches: 20. The CDR3 totals 17 residues. Germline V gene data show CDR1 as SGHVS and CDR2 as FQNEAQ.

This clone has only a few counts. The chain is built from TRBV6-2 or TRBV6-3 and TRBJ1-5; no clear D gene. The CDR3 covers 15 residues. Trimming removed 2 bases from V and 6 bases from J, with 14 bases in between. Germline CDR1 reads MNHEY; CDR2 reads SVGEGT. CDR3: CASSYSGRETQPQHF. The DNA of the CDR3 is TGTGCCAGCAGTTACAGCGGGAGGGAGACTCAGCCCCAGCATTTT.

The chain employs TRBV10-3 and TRBJ2-7, with TRBD1 as a possible D gene (5 bases). The CDR3 spans 14 residues. Germline loops: CDR1 ENHRY, CDR2 SYGVKD. Between the trimmed V and J ends, which lost 6 bases and 5 bases, there was a span of 17 bases. This CDR3 is CAIRGPIDLNEQYF. The DNA for the CDR3 is TGTGCCATCAGGGGGCCCATAGATCTGAACGAGCAGTACTTC.

This chain joins TRBV30 and TRBJ2-3, with a weak D call TRBD1 (6 bases). This CDR3 has 13 residues. V shed 2 bases and J shed 3 bases, with 9 bases lying between them. The germline V gene has CDR1 GTSNPN and CDR2 SVGIG (reference sequence). The CDR3 here is CAWSTTGTDTQYF. The CDR3, as DNA: TGTGCCTGGAGTACCACAGGGACAGATACGCAGTATTTT. Based on the CDR3 plus reference TRBV30 and TRBJ2-3, the full variable domain is SQTIHQWPATLVQPVGSPLSLECTVEGTSNPNLYWYRQAAGRGLQLLFYSVGIGQISSEVPQNLSASRPQDRQFILSSKKLLLSDSGFYLCAWSTTGTDTQYFGPGTRLTVL.

Concerning this clone itself: A read error may produce the germline difference seen at one junction end. In nucleotides, the CDR3 is TGTGCCAGCTCATCCGGGACAGGGGGCTACGATGAGCAGTTCTTC. Protein product: CASSSGTGGYDEQFF. J is TRBJ2-1 and V is TRBV18, with 12 bases matching TRBD1. Per germline, CDR1 KGHSH and CDR2 LQKENI. The CDR3 contains 15 residues.